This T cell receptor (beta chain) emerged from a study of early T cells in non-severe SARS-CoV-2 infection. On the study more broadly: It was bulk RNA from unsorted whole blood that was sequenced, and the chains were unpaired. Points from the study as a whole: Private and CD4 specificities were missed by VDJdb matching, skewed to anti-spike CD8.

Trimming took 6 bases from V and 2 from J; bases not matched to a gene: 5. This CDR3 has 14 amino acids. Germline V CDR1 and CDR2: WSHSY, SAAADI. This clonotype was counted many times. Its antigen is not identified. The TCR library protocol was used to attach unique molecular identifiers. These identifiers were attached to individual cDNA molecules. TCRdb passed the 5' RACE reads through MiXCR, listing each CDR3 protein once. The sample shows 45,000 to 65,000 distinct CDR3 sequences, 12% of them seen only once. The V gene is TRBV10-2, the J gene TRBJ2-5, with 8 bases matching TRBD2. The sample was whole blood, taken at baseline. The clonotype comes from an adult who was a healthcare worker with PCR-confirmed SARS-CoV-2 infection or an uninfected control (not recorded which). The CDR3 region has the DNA TGCGCCAGCAGAGCCACTAGCGGACAAGAGACCCAGTACTTC. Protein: CASRATSGQETQYF.